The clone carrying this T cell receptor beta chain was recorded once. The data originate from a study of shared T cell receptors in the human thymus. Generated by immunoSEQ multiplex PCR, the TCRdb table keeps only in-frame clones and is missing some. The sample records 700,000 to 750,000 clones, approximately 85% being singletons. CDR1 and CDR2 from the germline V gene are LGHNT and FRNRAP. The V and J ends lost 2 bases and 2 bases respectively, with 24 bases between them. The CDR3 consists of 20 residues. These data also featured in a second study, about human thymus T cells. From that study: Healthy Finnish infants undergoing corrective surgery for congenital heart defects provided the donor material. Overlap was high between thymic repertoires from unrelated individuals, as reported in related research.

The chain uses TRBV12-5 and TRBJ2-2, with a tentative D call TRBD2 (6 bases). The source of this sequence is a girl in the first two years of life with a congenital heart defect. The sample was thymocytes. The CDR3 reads CASGLIQKGGANLNTGELFF. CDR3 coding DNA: TGTGCTAGTGGTTTGATACAAAAAGGAGGGGCCAACCTTAACACCGGGGAGCTGTTTTTT. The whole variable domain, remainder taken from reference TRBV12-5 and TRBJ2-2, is DARVTQTPRHKVTEMGQEVTMRCQPILGHNTVFWYRQTMMQGLELLAYFRNRAPLDDSGMPKDRFSAEMPDATLATLKIQPSEPRDSAVYFCASGLIQKGGANLNTGELFFGEGSRLTVL.